The next 15 T cell receptor beta chains were all read from a single sample in a study of blood T cell repertoires in COVID-19. Some clones are missing from TCRdb's copy, which holds only in-frame ones; the method was immunoSEQ multiplex PCR. This table holds 250,000 or so clones, 70% to 90% found once. The sequenced sample consisted of peripheral blood. Receptors were obtained from a woman aged 30 to 39 with acute or convalescent COVID-19.

This clone was observed once. The CDR3 nucleotides are TGTGCCAGCAGCAGTTCTAGCGGGAGCTACGAGCAGTACTTC. It is translated as CASSSSSGSYEQYF. The gene calls are TRBV7-9 and TRBJ2-7; 10 positions match TRBD2. The CDR3 sequence is 14 residues long. Germline V gives CDR1 SEHNR, CDR2 FQNEAQ (reference sequence). After removal of 5 bases from V and 3 bases from J, the junction contained 4 bases not matched to a gene.

The rearrangement joins TRBV12-3 or TRBV12-4 to TRBJ2-5, with D tentatively TRBD2 (5 bases). There are 13 residues in the CDR3. The V gene lost 4 bases and the J gene lost 6 bases, with 12 bases spanning the gap. The CDR3 loop reads CASSSEGPQTQYF. The CDR3 nucleotides read TGTGCCAGCAGTTCTGAGGGCCCCCAGACCCAGTACTTC.

V and J are TRBV6-5 and TRBJ2-7; 10 nucleotides match TRBD2. This CDR3 comprises 15 residues. In germline, CDR1 is MNHEY, CDR2 SVGAGI. Trimming at V came to 7 bases and at J to 0 bases, leaving 6 bases not matched to a gene. CDR3 protein: CASTYSGGSSYEQYF. CDR3 sequence (DNA): TGTGCCAGCACCTATAGCGGGGGGAGCTCCTACGAGCAGTACTTC.

The chain is built from TRBV7-2 and TRBJ2-7, with 11 bases identical to TRBD2. The germline V gene encodes CDR1 SGHTA and CDR2 FQGNSA. The ends lost 0 bases at V and 3 bases at J; junction bases unmatched: 4. The CDR3 contains 16 residues. The CDR3 loop reads CASSLARGTSGYEQYF. The CDR3 region has the DNA TGTGCCAGCAGCTTAGCCCGGGGGACTAGCGGCTACGAGCAGTACTTC.

This rearrangement joins TRBV20-1 to TRBJ2-1, with TRBD2 as a possible D gene (5 bases). Trimming took off 3 bases at V and 9 bases at J, with 18 bases between the two ends. Germline V gene lookup returns CDR1 DFQATT and CDR2 SNEGSKA (reference sequence). The CDR3 sequence is 14 residues long. The DNA for the CDR3 is TGCAGTGCTAGTCGAGGGAGATACTATAGTGAGCAGTTCTTC. Protein product: CSASRGRYYSEQFF.

This clone occurred many times. The CDR3 loop is CAISAGLRVSDTQYF. DNA of the CDR3: TGTGCCATCAGCGCGGGGTTGAGGGTCTCAGATACGCAGTATTTT. The chain carries TRBV10-3 and TRBJ2-3, with a tentative D call TRBD2 (6 bases). The germline gives CDR1 ENHRY, CDR2 SYGVKD. Trimming cost V 6 bases and J 4 bases, with 17 bases left between them. The CDR3 consists of 15 residues.

Here the CDR3 reads CASSQRTSGRPYEQYF. CDR3 sequence (DNA): TGTGCCAGCAGCCAACGGACTAGCGGGAGGCCCTACGAGCAGTACTTC. The chain joins TRBV3-1 (or the pseudogene TRBV3-2) to TRBJ2-7, with 14 bases lining up with TRBD2. The length of the CDR3 is 16 residues. Germline assignment: CDR1 LGHDT and CDR2 YNNKEL (reference sequence). V was clipped by 2 bases and J by 2 bases; unmatched bases: 2.

This clone was picked up a small number of times. The chain has TRBV27 and TRBJ2-7; 9 nucleotides align to TRBD1. The V segment lost 7 bases and the J segment 1 base; nucleotides outside the gene matches: 8. The CDR3 sequence is 15 residues long. CDR1 is MNHEY, CDR2 SMNVEV, per germline (reference sequence). CDR3 sequence (DNA): TGTGCCAGCATCACTTCCGGGACAGGGTCCTACGAGCAGTACTTC. This codes for CASITSGTGSYEQYF.

CDR3 nucleotides: TGTGCCAGTACCCAACTAGCGGGAGGGTTCGGTGAGCAGTTCTTC. It encodes CASTQLAGGFGEQFF. The chain is built from TRBV19 and TRBJ2-1; 13 nucleotides agree with TRBD2. The length of the CDR3 is 15 residues. CDR1 LNHDA and CDR2 SQIVND come from the germline V gene (reference sequence). The junction had 9 bases not matched to a gene; V was cut back by 7 bases and J by 9 bases.

The gene calls are TRBV13 and TRBJ1-6; 7 bases match TRBD1. The CDR3 spans 14 residues. Germline CDR1 PRHDT, CDR2 FYEKMQ (reference sequence). Germline trimming cut 5 bases from V and 11 bases from J; bases unmatched to any gene: 9. The CDR3 DNA sequence: TGTGCCAGCAGCGACAGCAGGGGGTGGACACCCCTCCACTTT. This sequence encodes CASSDSRGWTPLHF.

The chain carries TRBV9 and TRBJ2-5; D not resolved. This CDR3 is built from 14 residues. Germline loops: CDR1 SGDLS, CDR2 YYNGEE. Trimming left V 0 bases short and J 5 bases short, with 11 bases between. Here the CDR3 reads CASSVDPSRETQYF. The CDR3 DNA reads as TGTGCCAGCAGCGTAGACCCATCTCGGGAGACCCAGTACTTC.

V usage is TRBV6-6 and J usage is TRBJ1-5; weak D call: TRBD1 (6 bases). The CDR3 is 15 amino acids. V was pared by 5 bases and J by 3 bases, with 14 bases between. The germline V gene has CDR1 MNHNY and CDR2 SVGAGI (reference sequence). For the CDR3, the DNA is TGTGCCAGCAGTGCCGCCAGGGGAATCAATCAGCCCCAGCATTTT. It is translated as CASSAARGINQPQHF.

The chain uses TRBV24-1 and TRBJ1-1; D gene ambiguous. Trimming left V 6 bases short and J 0 bases short, with 19 bases between. Germline V gene data show CDR1 as KGHDR and CDR2 as SFDVKD. This CDR3 has 17 residues. CDR3 DNA sequence: TGTGCCACCAGTCAGGCAGGCTACCCCCATATGAACACTGAAGCTTTCTTT. Translating it yields CATSQAGYPHMNTEAFF.

The V and J genes are TRBV4-3 and TRBJ2-7, with D perhaps TRBD1 (6 bases). The germline gives CDR1 LGHNA, CDR2 YSLEER. CDR3 length: 14 residues. V lost 5 bases and J 3 bases, leaving 14 bases between the germline ends. CDR3: CASSYFQGIYEQYF. The CDR3 DNA reads as TGCGCCAGCAGCTATTTCCAGGGGATCTACGAGCAGTACTTC.

J is TRBJ2-1 and V is TRBV6-5; TRBD1 aligns across 8 bases. CDR1 and CDR2 from the germline V gene are MNHEY and SVGAGI. This CDR3 comprises 13 residues. Germline trimming cut 5 bases from V and 8 bases from J; bases unmatched to any gene: 5. The CDR3 coding sequence is TGTGCCAGCAGTACACCAGGGGGCCATGAGCAGTTCTTC. It encodes CASSTPGGHEQFF.